This T cell receptor beta chain was identified during a study of cytomegalovirus exposure and HLA in healthy donors. The V end was cut by 7 bases, the J end by 4 bases, with 11 bases between. Germline V gene data show CDR1 as MNHNS and CDR2 as SASEGT. This CDR3 region has 13 residues. Primers for the PCR totalled 60 Vbeta and 13 Jbeta. Profiled with immunoSEQ multiplex PCR; TCRdb holds only in-frame clones, not every one. The sample carries about 190,000 clones, approximately 79% recorded once. The V and J genes are TRBV6-1 and TRBJ1-5, with TRBD1 as a possible D gene (5 bases). The origin of this receptor is a woman between 18 and 29 years old in good health and CMV-seronegative. Sequenced: PBMCs. CDR3 loop: CASTDRGNQPQHF. The CDR3 bases are TGTGCCAGCACAGACCGGGGGAATCAGCCCCAGCATTTT.